The rows below give T cell receptor beta chains drawn from one sample of a study of blood T cells in healthy people across ages. TCRdb passed the 5' RACE reads through MiXCR, listing each CDR3 protein once. The table records 1.5 million or so distinct CDR3 sequences, around 40% of them present only once. The specimen was blood. The receptors were sampled from a woman under 30 in good health. Both conserved end residues are part of each CDR3. D genes are given only for firm matches. Clone sizes are given selectively: once, few, many, or a class where the clone is expanded.

TRBV12-3/TRBV12-4	15	TRBD2	few	TRBJ2-3	TGTGCCAGCAGTCGAGCGGGGGGCCTCACAGATACGCAGTATTTT	CASSRAGGLTDTQYF
TRBV4-1	14	NA	NA	TRBJ1-1	TGCGCCAGCAGCCAAAAACAGGGTAACACTGAAGCTTTCTTT	CASSQKQGNTEAFF
TRBV28	15	NA	NA	TRBJ2-1	TGTGCCAGCAATCCCCGGGGACGGACATACAATGAGCAGTTCTTC	CASNPRGRTYNEQFF
TRBV5-1	15	TRBD2	few	TRBJ2-1	TGCGCCAGCAGCTTAGGAGGACTAGCGGGAGTTGAGCAGTTCTTC	CASSLGGLAGVEQFF
TRBV29-1	11	NA	many	TRBJ1-2	TGCAGCGTGGGAAGCCTATCGGGCTACACCTTC	CSVGSLSGYTF
TRBV20-1	14	NA	few	TRBJ2-1	TGCAGTCCCAGCCTACGTGGGGCGTACAATGAGCAGTTCTTC	CSPSLRGAYNEQFF
TRBV6-6	15	NA	NA	TRBJ2-7	TGTGCCAGCAGTTACCGCGGTCCTAGATCAGGCGAGCAGTACTTC	CASSYRGPRSGEQYF
TRBV29-1	13	NA	few	TRBJ1-5	TGCAGCGTTGTCGTCGATGGCAATCAGCCCCAGCATTTT	CSVVVDGNQPQHF
TRBV27	14	TRBD1	few	TRBJ2-7	TGTGCCAGCAGTTTTTACAGGGGCTCCTACGAGCAGTACTTC	CASSFYRGSYEQYF
TRBV5-1	13	NA	NA	TRBJ1-2	TGCGCCAGCAGCGGAACAGGGACGGGGGGCTACACCTTC	CASSGTGTGGYTF
TRBV6-4	16	TRBD1	few	TRBJ2-1	TGTGCCAGAAGGAACTCCGGGACAGGGGCCTACAATGAGCAGTTCTTC	CARRNSGTGAYNEQFF
TRBV7-9	12	NA	NA	TRBJ2-5	TGTGCCAGCAGCTTAGGGCCTAAGGAAACGTACTTC	CASSLGPKETYF
TRBV27	15	NA	NA	TRBJ2-1	TGTGCCAGCAGTTTTTCCCGGCTAGCGTTTAGTGAGCAGTTCTTC	CASSFSRLAFSEQFF
TRBV12-3/TRBV12-4	13	NA	NA	TRBJ1-1	TGTGCCAGCAGCTATGGACCCCGCTCTGAAGCTTTCTTT	CASSYGPRSEAFF
TRBV6-5	17	TRBD1	few	TRBJ2-1	TGTGCCAGCAGTTCCCGGACAGGCCTTAGCTCCTACAATGAGCAGTTCTTC	CASSSRTGLSSYNEQFF
TRBV10-3	13	TRBD2	NA	TRBJ2-7	TGTGCCATCAGTAGCGGGACGAACAATGAGCAGTACTTC	CAISSGTNNEQYF
TRBV28	15	NA	few	TRBJ1-4	TGTGCCAGCAGTCTCGACAGGAGATCGGGGGAAAAACTGTTTTTT	CASSLDRRSGEKLFF
TRBV27	17	TRBD2	NA	TRBJ2-3	TGTGCCAGCAGTATCAAGGGACTAGCGGTTTTAGGGGATACGCAGTATTTT	CASSIKGLAVLGDTQYF
TRBV11-3	16	TRBD1	NA	TRBJ2-2	TGTGCCAGCAGCCGAACCACAGGGGGTGCTGGCGGGGAGCTGTTTTTT	CASSRTTGGAGGELFF
TRBV7-2	12	NA	few	TRBJ1-4	TGTGCCAGCAGTCGGACAGCAGAAAAACTGTTTTTT	CASSRTAEKLFF
TRBV15	14	NA	few	TRBJ1-2	TGTGCCACCAGCAGGGAACATGTTAACTATGGCTACACCTTC	CATSREHVNYGYTF
TRBV15	14	TRBD2	NA	TRBJ2-3	TGTGCCACTCGATTAGGAGCGGGAGTGCACACGCAGTATTTT	CATRLGAGVHTQYF
TRBV4-1	17	NA	once	TRBJ2-1	TGCGCCAGCAGCCAAAGCGTCGGGTCCTACTCCTACAATGAGCAGTTCTTC	CASSQSVGSYSYNEQFF
TRBV5-1	15	TRBD2	few	TRBJ2-1	TGCGCCAGCAGCTTGGCTCTAGCGGGTGCTAATGAGCAGTTCTTC	CASSLALAGANEQFF
TRBV6-5	15	NA	NA	TRBJ2-3	TGTGCCAGCAGTTACTTCTCGGATGGCACAGATACGCAGTATTTT	CASSYFSDGTDTQYF
TRBV7-2	15	NA	few	TRBJ2-7	TGTGCCAGCAGCTTCGGTTTTCCTCCCGCCTACGAGCAGTACTTC	CASSFGFPPAYEQYF
TRBV5-1	15	TRBD2	few	TRBJ2-7	TGCGCCAGCAGCTTGGCTTACAGCGGGGGCGTCGAGCAGTACTTC	CASSLAYSGGVEQYF
TRBV20-1	19	NA	NA	TRBJ2-6	TGCAGTGCCCCCCGGTGGAACAGGGAAGTTTTCGCCGGGGCCAACGTCCTGACTTTC	CSAPRWNREVFAGANVLTF
TRBV20-1	11	NA	NA	TRBJ2-7	TGCAGTGCTAGAGATCTGAACAGGGCGTACTTC	CSARDLNRAYF